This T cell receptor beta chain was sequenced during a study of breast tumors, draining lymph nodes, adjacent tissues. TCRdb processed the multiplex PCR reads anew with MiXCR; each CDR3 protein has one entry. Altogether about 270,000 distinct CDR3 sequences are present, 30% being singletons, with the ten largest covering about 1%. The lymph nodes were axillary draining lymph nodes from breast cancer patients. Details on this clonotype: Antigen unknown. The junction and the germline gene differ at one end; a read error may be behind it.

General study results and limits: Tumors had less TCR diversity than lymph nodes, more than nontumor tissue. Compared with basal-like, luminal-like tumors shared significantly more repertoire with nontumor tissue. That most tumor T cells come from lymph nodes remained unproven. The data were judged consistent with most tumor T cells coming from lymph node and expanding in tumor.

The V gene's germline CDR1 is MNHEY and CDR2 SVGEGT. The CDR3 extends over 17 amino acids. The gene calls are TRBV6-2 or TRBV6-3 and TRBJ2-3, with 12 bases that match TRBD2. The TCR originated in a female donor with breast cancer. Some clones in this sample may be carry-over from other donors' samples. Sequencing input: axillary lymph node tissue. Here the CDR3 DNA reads TGTGCCAGCAGTCACTCGAAGGGACTAGCGGGCGGGGATACGCAGTATTTT. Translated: CASSHSKGLAGGDTQYF.